This record looks at one T cell receptor (beta chain) sequence and its context. The table came from immunoSEQ multiplex PCR; TCRdb's copy has only in-frame clones and leaves some out. The profile shows 68,000 or so clones, around 97% of them singletons. The CDR3 loop spans 13 amino acids. The V gene's germline CDR1 is MGHDK and CDR2 SYGVNS. Losses at the gene ends were 6 bases for V and 4 bases for J; bases not matched to a gene: 4. The data belong to a study of technical replicates of blood from a few donors. The V gene is TRBV25-1, the J gene TRBJ2-7; 9 bases fit TRBD2. The sample comprised T cells isolated from PBMCs. The receptor's source is a human donor in good health. CDR3 sequence: CASRYSGGYEQYF. As DNA, the CDR3 is TGTGCCAGCAGGTATAGCGGGGGTTACGAGCAGTACTTC.